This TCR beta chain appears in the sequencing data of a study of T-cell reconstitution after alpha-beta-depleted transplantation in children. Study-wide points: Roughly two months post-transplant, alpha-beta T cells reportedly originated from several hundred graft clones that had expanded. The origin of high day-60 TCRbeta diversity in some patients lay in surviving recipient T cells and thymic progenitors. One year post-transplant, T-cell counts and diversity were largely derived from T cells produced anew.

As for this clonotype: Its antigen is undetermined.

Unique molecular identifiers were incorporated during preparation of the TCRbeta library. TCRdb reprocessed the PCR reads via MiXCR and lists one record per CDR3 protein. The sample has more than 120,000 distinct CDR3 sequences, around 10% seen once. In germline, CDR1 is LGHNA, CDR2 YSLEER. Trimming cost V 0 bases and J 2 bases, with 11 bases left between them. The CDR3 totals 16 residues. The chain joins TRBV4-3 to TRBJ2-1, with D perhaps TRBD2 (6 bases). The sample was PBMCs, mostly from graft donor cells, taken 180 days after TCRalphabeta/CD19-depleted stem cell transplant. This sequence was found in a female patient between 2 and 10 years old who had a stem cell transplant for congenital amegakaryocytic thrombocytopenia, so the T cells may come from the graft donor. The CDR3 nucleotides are TGCGCCAGCAGCCAAGATCGCGGAGGGGCCTACAATGAGCAGTTCTTC. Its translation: CASSQDRGGAYNEQFF.